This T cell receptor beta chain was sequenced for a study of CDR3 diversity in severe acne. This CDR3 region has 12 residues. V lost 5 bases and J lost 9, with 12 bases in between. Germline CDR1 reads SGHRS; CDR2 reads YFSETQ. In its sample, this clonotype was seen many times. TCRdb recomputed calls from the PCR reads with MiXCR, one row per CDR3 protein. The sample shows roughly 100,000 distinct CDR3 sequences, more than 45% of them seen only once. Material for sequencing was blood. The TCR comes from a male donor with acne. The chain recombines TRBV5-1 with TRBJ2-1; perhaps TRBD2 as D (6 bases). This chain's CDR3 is CASSPVGGEQFF. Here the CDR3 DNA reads TGCGCCAGCAGTCCCGTCGGGGGTGAGCAGTTCTTC.